This T cell receptor beta chain emerged from a study of vaccination effects on CD4 cells after COVID-19. Study information: Using viral peptide pools, the ViraFEST assay grew out antigen-specific CD4+ T cells prior to sequencing.

The authors isolated CD4+ T cells after 9 to 10 days of culture. Previously uninfected by SARS-CoV-2, the vaccine recipients also showed negative nucleocapsid antibodies. Regarding this clone: Its antigen is currently unknown.

Some clones are missing from TCRdb's copy, which holds only in-frame ones; the method was immunoSEQ multiplex PCR. The data contain tens of thousands of clones, around 76% of them singletons. This clonotype was obtained from a human donor who received a COVID-19 vaccine. Material: CD4+ T cells from PBMCs cultured without peptide, obtained before COVID-19 vaccination.

CDR3 in DNA: TGTGCCAGCAGTGAGACACTCACGGGCACAGATACGCAGTATTTT. It encodes CASSETLTGTDTQYF. The chain uses TRBV9 and TRBJ2-3; no firm D call. Germline V gene data show CDR1 as SGDLS and CDR2 as YYNGEE. The V end was cut by 5 bases, the J end by 1 base, with 14 bases between. CDR3 size: 15 residues.